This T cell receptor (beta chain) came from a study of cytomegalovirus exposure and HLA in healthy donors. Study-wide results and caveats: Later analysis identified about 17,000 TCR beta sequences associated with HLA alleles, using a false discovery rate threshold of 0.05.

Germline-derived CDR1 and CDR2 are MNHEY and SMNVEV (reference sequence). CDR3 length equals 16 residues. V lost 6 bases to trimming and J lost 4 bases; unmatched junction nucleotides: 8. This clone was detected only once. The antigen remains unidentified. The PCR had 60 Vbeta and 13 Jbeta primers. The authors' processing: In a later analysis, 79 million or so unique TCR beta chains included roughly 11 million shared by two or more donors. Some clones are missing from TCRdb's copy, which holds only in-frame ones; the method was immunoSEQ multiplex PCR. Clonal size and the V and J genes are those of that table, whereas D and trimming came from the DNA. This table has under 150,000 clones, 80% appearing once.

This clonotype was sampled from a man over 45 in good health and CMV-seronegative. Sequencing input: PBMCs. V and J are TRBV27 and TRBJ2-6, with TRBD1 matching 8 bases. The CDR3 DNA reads TGTGCCAGCAGATATACAGGGGGGAAGGGGGCCAACGTCCTGACTTTC. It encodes CASRYTGGKGANVLTF. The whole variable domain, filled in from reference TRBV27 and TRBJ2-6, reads EAQVTQNPRYLITVTGKKLTVTCSQNMNHEYMSWYRQDPGLGLRQIYYSMNVEVTDKGDVPEGYKVSRKEKRNFPLILESPSPNQTSLYFCASRYTGGKGANVLTFGAGSRLTVL.